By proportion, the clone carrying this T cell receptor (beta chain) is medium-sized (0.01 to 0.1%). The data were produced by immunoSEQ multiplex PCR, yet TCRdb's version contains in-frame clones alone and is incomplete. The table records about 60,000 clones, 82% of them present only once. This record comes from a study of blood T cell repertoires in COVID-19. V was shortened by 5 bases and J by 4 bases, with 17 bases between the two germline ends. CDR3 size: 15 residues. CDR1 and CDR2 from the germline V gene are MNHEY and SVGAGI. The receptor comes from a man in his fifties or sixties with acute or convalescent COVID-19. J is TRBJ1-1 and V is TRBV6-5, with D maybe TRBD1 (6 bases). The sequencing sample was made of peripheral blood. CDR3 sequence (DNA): TGTGCCAGCAGTAGAGATCAGGGGTATTTCACTGAAGCTTTCTTT. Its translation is CASSRDQGYFTEAFF.